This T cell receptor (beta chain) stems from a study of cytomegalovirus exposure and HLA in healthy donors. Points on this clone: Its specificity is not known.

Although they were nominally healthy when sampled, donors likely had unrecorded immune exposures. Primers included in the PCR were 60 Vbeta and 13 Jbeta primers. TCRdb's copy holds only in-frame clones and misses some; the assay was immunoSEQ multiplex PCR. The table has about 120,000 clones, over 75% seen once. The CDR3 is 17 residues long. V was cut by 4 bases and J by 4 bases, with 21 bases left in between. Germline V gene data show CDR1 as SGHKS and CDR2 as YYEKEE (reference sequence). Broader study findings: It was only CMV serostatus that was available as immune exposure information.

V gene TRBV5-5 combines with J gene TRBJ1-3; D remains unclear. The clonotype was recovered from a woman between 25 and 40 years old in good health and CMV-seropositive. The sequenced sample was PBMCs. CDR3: CASSPMYVASGGNTIYF. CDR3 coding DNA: TGTGCCAGCAGCCCTATGTATGTCGCGTCGGGGGGAAACACCATATATTTT.